The present entry profiles one TCR beta chain with its context. In the source study's methods: From reference gene primer amplification, estimates of nucleated cell counts were derived. Clones were read by immunoSEQ multiplex PCR, and TCRdb kept only the in-frame ones, dropping some. Clonal size and the V and J genes are those of that table, whereas D and trimming came from the DNA. The sample has approximately 240,000 clones, approximately 82% seen once. Looked up from germline, CDR1 is DFQATT and CDR2 is SNEGSKA (reference sequence). The junction had 2 bases not matched to a gene; V was cut back by 3 bases and J by 4 bases. The CDR3 has 13 amino acids. The data originate from a study of blood T cell repertoires in COVID-19. Whole-study context: Both acute and convalescent COVID-19 samples were obtained from the United States, Italy and Spain. T cells, B-cell-depleted T cells, or PBMCs supplied cDNA or gDNA.

This sequence was found in a woman aged 80 or over with active or convalescent COVID-19. The rearrangement uses TRBV20-1 and TRBJ1-5; 8 bases are shared with TRBD1. The sample consisted of peripheral blood. For the CDR3, the DNA is TGCAGTGCTAGTTACAGGGGGAATCAGCCCCAGCATTTT. Translating it yields CSASYRGNQPQHF.